The source of this TCR beta chain is a study of cytomegalovirus exposure and HLA in healthy donors. Study outcomes and limitations: Many donors shared some public TCRs, even though most TCR sequences were rare.

The PCR used 60 Vbeta and 13 Jbeta primers. Profiled with immunoSEQ multiplex PCR; TCRdb holds only in-frame clones, not every one. Altogether around 200,000 clones are present, around four fifths being singletons, with the ten largest covering 10%. About this clone itself: Its target is not known.

The CDR3 totals 16 residues. Germline lookup yields CDR1 SEHNR and CDR2 FQNEAQ (reference sequence). The clonotype was recovered from a woman aged 50 to 60 in good health and CMV-seropositive. The sequenced sample was PBMCs. The chain carries TRBV7-9 and TRBJ2-5; TRBD1 is a possible D gene (6 bases). The end of the DNA fits TRBJ2-7 better, so the J call may be wrong. Here the CDR3 DNA reads TGTGCCAGCAGCTTAACCCCTAGGACAGTGACCTACGAGCAGTACTTC. It encodes CASSLTPRTVTYEQYF.